The rows below give T cell receptor beta chains drawn from one sample of a study of OX40 agonist ivuxolimab in advanced cancers. Assay: immunoSEQ multiplex PCR; the TCRdb copy retains only in-frame clones and omits some. This sample has 100,000 to 150,000 clones; over 75% occur once, and the top ten carry approximately 0.99%. The sample was CD4+ or CD8+ T cells sorted from blood, taken in a trial of the OX40 agonist ivuxolimab. Source of these receptors: an adult with an advanced solid tumor such as melanoma, head and neck, liver or kidney cancer. Each CDR3 is given with its conserved first and last residue. D genes are given only for firm matches. Clone size, where shown, is once, few, many, or a class for clones that have expanded.

J: TRBJ2-5
size: NA
D: TRBD2
V: TRBV18
CDR3: CASSPQREGLETQYF
DNA: TGTGCCAGCTCACCGCAGCGGGAGGGCCTCGAGACCCAGTACTTC

J: TRBJ2-5
size: once
D: TRBD2
V: TRBV18
CDR3: CASSPGTSGRETQYF
DNA: TGTGCCAGCTCACCGGGAACTAGCGGGAGGGAGACCCAGTACTTC

J: TRBJ2-7
size: NA
D: NA
V: TRBV7-3
CDR3: CASSPGAGMVYEQYF
DNA: TGTGCCAGCAGCCCAGGGGCGGGGATGGTCTACGAGCAGTACTTC

J: TRBJ2-3
size: NA
D: NA
V: TRBV19
CDR3: CASSRQGGPADTQYF
DNA: TGTGCCAGTTCCCGACAGGGAGGGCCGGCAGATACGCAGTATTTT

J: TRBJ2-3
size: NA
D: NA
V: TRBV7-3
CDR3: CASSPRREADTQYF
DNA: TGTGCCAGCAGCCCACGCAGAGAGGCAGATACGCAGTATTTT

J: TRBJ2-7
size: NA
D: NA
V: TRBV27
CDR3: CASSGVGGSYEQYF
DNA: TGTGCCAGCAGTGGGGTAGGGGGCTCCTACGAGCAGTACTTC

J: TRBJ2-7
size: NA
D: TRBD1
V: TRBV2
CDR3: CASSLDRGDPPF
DNA: TGTGCCAGCAGTCTCGACAGGGGAGATCCCCCCTTC

J: TRBJ2-1
size: NA
D: TRBD1
V: TRBV5-1
CDR3: CASSSGTGSNEQFF
DNA: TGCGCCAGCAGCTCCGGGACAGGGTCAAATGAGCAGTTCTTC

J: TRBJ2-5
size: NA
D: NA
V: TRBV5-1
CDR3: CASSLVGQQETQYF
DNA: TGCGCCAGCAGCTTGGTGGGACAACAAGAGACCCAGTACTTC

J: TRBJ2-3
size: NA
D: NA
V: TRBV4-1
CDR3: CASSEDAGHIFPDTQYF
DNA: TGCGCCAGCAGCGAAGATGCGGGCCACATTTTCCCAGATACGCAGTATTTT

J: TRBJ1-5
size: NA
D: NA
V: TRBV5-5
CDR3: CASSLVEVHQAVGQPQHF
DNA: TGTGCCAGCAGCTTGGTTGAGGTTCATCAGGCCGTAGGTCAGCCCCAGCATTTT

J: TRBJ1-1
size: NA
D: NA
V: TRBV30
CDR3: CAWKPGPLWGAFF
DNA: TGTGCCTGGAAACCGGGACCCCTTTGGGGGGCTTTCTTT

J: TRBJ1-5
size: once
D: NA
V: TRBV27
CDR3: CASSYGEHQPQHF
DNA: TGTGCCAGCAGTTACGGTGAACATCAGCCCCAGCATTTT

J: TRBJ2-7
size: NA
D: TRBD1
V: TRBV11-2
CDR3: CASSKETGLTYEQYF
DNA: TGTGCCAGCAGCAAAGAGACAGGGCTAACCTACGAGCAGTACTTC

J: TRBJ2-7
size: NA
D: NA
V: TRBV27
CDR3: CASSLSYRTDEQYF
DNA: TGTGCCAGCAGTTTATCGTATCGTACGGACGAGCAGTACTTC

J: TRBJ2-5
size: NA
D: NA
V: TRBV5-6
CDR3: CASSPNQETQYF
DNA: TGTGCCAGCAGCCCAAATCAAGAGACCCAGTACTTC

J: TRBJ2-7
size: NA
D: NA
V: TRBV9
CDR3: CASSPMGSYEQYF
DNA: TGTGCCAGCAGCCCAATGGGGTCCTACGAGCAGTACTTC

J: TRBJ2-2
size: NA
D: TRBD2
V: TRBV5-1
CDR3: CASSTGTRETGELFF
DNA: TGCGCCAGCAGCACGGGGACTAGAGAAACCGGGGAGCTGTTTTTT

J: TRBJ2-1
size: NA
D: NA
V: TRBV18
CDR3: CASSLVDRDNEQFF
DNA: TGTGCCAGCTCATTAGTAGACAGAGACAATGAGCAGTTCTTC

J: TRBJ2-7
size: NA
D: NA
V: TRBV7-9
CDR3: CASSLEGTTVQYF
DNA: TGTGCCAGCAGCTTAGAGGGGACGACGGTGCAGTACTTC

J: TRBJ2-7
size: once
D: NA
V: TRBV4-1
CDR3: CASSQVRRVQAYEQYF
DNA: TGCGCCAGCAGCCAAGTAAGGCGGGTGCAGGCCTACGAGCAGTACTTC

J: TRBJ1-2
size: NA
D: NA
V: TRBV6-1
CDR3: CASSQGNYGYTF
DNA: TGTGCCAGCAGTCAGGGTAACTATGGCTACACCTTC

J: TRBJ2-5
size: NA
D: NA
V: TRBV18
CDR3: CASSPRRGQETQYF
DNA: TGTGCCAGCTCACCACGGAGAGGTCAAGAGACCCAGTACTTC

J: TRBJ2-2
size: once
D: NA
V: TRBV11-3
CDR3: CASRSGITGELFF
DNA: TGTGCCAGCAGATCAGGGATCACCGGGGAGCTGTTTTTT

J: TRBJ1-3
size: NA
D: NA
V: TRBV5-4
CDR3: CASSLDPGLLSGNTIYF
DNA: TGTGCCAGCAGCTTGGATCCGGGCCTCCTCTCTGGAAACACCATATATTTT

J: TRBJ1-5
size: NA
D: TRBD1
V: TRBV19
CDR3: CASRTTGVNQPQHF
DNA: TGTGCCAGTAGGACCACAGGGGTGAATCAGCCCCAGCATTTT

J: TRBJ2-5
size: NA
D: NA
V: TRBV4-2
CDR3: CASSQGTRQETQYF
DNA: TGTGCCAGCAGCCAAGGGACTCGCCAAGAGACCCAGTACTTC

J: TRBJ2-7
size: NA
D: NA
V: TRBV5-6
CDR3: CASSLRGRTVIDEQYF
DNA: TGTGCCAGCAGCTTGAGGGGGAGGACTGTTATCGACGAGCAGTACTTC

J: TRBJ1-1
size: once
D: NA
V: TRBV14
CDR3: CASSQELGRATEAFF
DNA: TGTGCCAGCAGCCAAGAGTTGGGGCGCGCGACTGAAGCTTTCTTT

J: TRBJ2-5
size: NA
D: TRBD2
V: TRBV28
CDR3: CASRRRTSGRAGYQETQYF
DNA: TGTGCCAGCAGGCGAAGGACTAGCGGGAGGGCCGGGTACCAAGAGACCCAGTACTTC

J: TRBJ1-2
size: NA
D: NA
V: TRBV7-6
CDR3: CASSPTSNYGYTF
DNA: TGTGCCAGCAGCCCGACTAGCAACTATGGCTACACCTTC

J: TRBJ2-5
size: NA
D: TRBD1
V: TRBV19
CDR3: CASSLRGPETQYF
DNA: TGTGCCAGTAGTCTCAGGGGGCCAGAGACCCAGTACTTC

J: TRBJ2-1
size: NA
D: TRBD2
V: TRBV6-6
CDR3: CASSSRGSSYNEQFF
DNA: TGTGCCAGCAGTTCGCGCGGGAGCTCCTACAATGAGCAGTTCTTC

J: TRBJ1-2
size: NA
D: NA
V: TRBV2
CDR3: CASRADRNPYGYTF
DNA: TGTGCCAGCAGGGCAGACAGGAACCCCTATGGCTACACCTTC

J: TRBJ2-1
size: NA
D: NA
V: TRBV28
CDR3: CASSLGYNEQFF
DNA: TGTGCCAGCAGTTTGGGTTACAATGAGCAGTTCTTC

J: TRBJ2-7
size: NA
D: TRBD1
V: TRBV10-3
CDR3: CAISEGTGSYEQYF
DNA: TGTGCCATCAGTGAGGGGACAGGCTCCTACGAGCAGTACTTC

J: TRBJ2-7
size: NA
D: TRBD1
V: TRBV28
CDR3: CASSPTGDVVYEQYF
DNA: TGTGCCAGCAGTCCCACAGGGGATGTGGTTTACGAGCAGTACTTC

J: TRBJ2-1
size: NA
D: NA
V: TRBV19
CDR3: CASTSPGTSLGNEQFF
DNA: TGTGCCAGTACTAGCCCCGGGACTTCCCTTGGGAATGAGCAGTTCTTC

J: TRBJ2-5
size: NA
D: NA
V: TRBV21-1
CDR3: CASPTPPYQETQYF
DNA: TGTGCCAGCCCAACGCCACCGTACCAAGAGACCCAGTACTTC

J: TRBJ2-6
size: NA
D: TRBD1
V: TRBV4-2
CDR3: CASNTGDNSGANVLTF
DNA: TGTGCCAGCAATACAGGGGATAACTCTGGGGCCAACGTCCTGACTTTC

J: TRBJ2-7
size: NA
D: NA
V: TRBV4-3
CDR3: CASSLGMEYEQYF
DNA: TGCGCCAGCAGCCTAGGTATGGAGTACGAGCAGTACTTC

J: TRBJ1-2
size: NA
D: TRBD1
V: TRBV10-3
CDR3: CAISLGRQQGDPGYGYTF
DNA: TGTGCCATCAGCTTAGGGAGACAACAGGGGGATCCTGGCTATGGCTACACCTTC

J: TRBJ1-2
size: few
D: TRBD1
V: TRBV28
CDR3: CASSFAGTDSYGYTF
DNA: TGTGCCAGCAGTTTCGCCGGGACAGACTCTTATGGCTACACCTTC